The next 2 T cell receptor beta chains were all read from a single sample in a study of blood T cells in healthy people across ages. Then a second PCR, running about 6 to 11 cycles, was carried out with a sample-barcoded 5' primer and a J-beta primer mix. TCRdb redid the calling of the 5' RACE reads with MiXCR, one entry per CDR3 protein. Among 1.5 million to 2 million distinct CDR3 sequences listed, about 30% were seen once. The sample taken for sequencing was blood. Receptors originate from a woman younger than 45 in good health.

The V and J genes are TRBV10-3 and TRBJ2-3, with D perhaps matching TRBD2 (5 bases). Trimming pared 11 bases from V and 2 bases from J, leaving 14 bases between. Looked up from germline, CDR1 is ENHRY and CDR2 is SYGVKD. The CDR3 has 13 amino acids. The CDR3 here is CASQVGDTDTQYF. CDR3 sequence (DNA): TGTGCCTCCCAGGTGGGAGACACAGATACGCAGTATTTT.

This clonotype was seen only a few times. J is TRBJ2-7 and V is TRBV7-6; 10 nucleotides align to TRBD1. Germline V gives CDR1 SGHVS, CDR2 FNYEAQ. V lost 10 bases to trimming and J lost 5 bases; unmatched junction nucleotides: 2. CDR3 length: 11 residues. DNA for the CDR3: TGTGCCACCGGGACAGGGGACGAGCAGTACTTC. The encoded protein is CATGTGDEQYF.